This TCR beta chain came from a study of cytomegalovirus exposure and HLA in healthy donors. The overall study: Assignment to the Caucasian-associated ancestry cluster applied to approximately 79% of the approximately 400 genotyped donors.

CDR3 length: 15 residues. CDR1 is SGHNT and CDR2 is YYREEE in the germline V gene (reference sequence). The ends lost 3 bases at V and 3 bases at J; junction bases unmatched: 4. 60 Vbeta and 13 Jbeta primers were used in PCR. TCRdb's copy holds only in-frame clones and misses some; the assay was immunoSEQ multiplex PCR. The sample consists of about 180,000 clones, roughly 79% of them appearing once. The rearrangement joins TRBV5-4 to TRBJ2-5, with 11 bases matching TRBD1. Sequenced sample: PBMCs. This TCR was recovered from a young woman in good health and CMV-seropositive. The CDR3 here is CASSWGTGGKETQYF. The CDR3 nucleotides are TGTGCCAGCAGCTGGGGGACAGGGGGAAAAGAGACCCAGTACTTC.